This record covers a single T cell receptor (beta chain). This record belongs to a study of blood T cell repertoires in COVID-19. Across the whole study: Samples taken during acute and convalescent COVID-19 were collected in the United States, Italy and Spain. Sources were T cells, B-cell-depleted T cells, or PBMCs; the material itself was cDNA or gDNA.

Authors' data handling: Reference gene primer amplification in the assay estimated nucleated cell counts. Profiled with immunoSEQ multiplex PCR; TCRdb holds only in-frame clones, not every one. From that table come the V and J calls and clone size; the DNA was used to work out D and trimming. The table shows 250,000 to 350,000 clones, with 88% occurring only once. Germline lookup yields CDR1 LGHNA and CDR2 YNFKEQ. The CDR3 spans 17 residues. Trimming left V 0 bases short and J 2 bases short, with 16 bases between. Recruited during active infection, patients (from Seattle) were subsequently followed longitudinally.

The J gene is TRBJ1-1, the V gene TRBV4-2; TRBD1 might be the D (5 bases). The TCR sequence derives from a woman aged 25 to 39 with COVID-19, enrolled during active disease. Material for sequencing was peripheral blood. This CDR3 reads CASSQDLGADINTEAFF. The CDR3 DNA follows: TGTGCCAGCAGCCAAGATTTAGGGGCGGACATAAACACTGAAGCTTTCTTT.